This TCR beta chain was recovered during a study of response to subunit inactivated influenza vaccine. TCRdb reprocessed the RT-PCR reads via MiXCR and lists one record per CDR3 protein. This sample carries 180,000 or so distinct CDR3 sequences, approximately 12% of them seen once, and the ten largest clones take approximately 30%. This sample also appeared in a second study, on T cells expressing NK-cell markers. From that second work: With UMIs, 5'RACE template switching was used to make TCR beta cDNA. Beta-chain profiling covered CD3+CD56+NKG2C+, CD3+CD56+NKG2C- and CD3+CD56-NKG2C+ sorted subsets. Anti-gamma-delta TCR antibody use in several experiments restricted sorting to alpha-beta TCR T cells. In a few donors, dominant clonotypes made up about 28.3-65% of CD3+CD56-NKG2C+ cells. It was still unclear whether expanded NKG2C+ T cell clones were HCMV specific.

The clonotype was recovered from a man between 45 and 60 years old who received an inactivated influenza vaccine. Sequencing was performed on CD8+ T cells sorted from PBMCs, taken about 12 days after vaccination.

CDR3 DNA: TGTGCCAGCAGACCGACAGGGGGCTTGAGGAATGAGCAGTACTTC. This gives the protein CASRPTGGLRNEQYF. The chain recombines TRBV27 with TRBJ2-7, with 10 bases aligning to TRBD1. The junction had 12 bases not matched to a gene; V was cut back by 6 bases and J by 7 bases. The CDR3 is 15 residues long. The germline CDR1 and CDR2 sequences are MNHEY and SMNVEV (reference sequence).